This T cell receptor (beta chain) derives from a study of low-dose radiotherapy and immunotherapy resistance in tumors. The V and J ends lost 7 bases and 2 bases respectively, with 18 bases between them. CDR1 is SGHRS, CDR2 YFSETQ, per germline. The CDR3 loop spans 16 amino acids. Time point specified: after trial treatment. Treatment reported: LDRT plus nivolumab, ipilimumab, low-dose cyclophosphamide and aspirin (RACIN trial). Along with nivolumab and ipilimumab, donors received aspirin, low-dose cyclophosphamide and low-dose radiotherapy. TRAV- and TRBV-specific primers were used for first-strand cDNA, which covered alpha and beta chains. The PCR that amplified TCRs ran for about 18 cycles, relying on a constant-region primer and a V-primer adapter. TCRdb re-called the reads through MiXCR, storing one row per CDR3 protein. The data show tens of thousands of distinct CDR3 sequences, around a sixth seen once.

The TCR sequence derives from a male donor with prostate cancer. The V and J genes are TRBV5-1 and TRBJ2-2; D uncertain. The material was PBMCs, obtained after low-dose radiotherapy plus immunotherapy. This chain's CDR3 is CASSKAVTQNTGELFF. Written as DNA, the CDR3 is TGCGCCAGCTCAAAGGCGGTCACCCAAAACACCGGGGAGCTGTTTTTT. The full variable domain, in which reference TRBV5-1 and TRBJ2-2 provide the parts outside the CDR3, is KAGVTQTPRYLIKTRGQQVTLSCSPISGHRSVSWYQQTPGQGLQFLFEYFSETQRNKGNFPGRFSGRQFSNSRSEMNVSTLELGDSALYLCASSKAVTQNTGELFFGEGSRLTVL.